This T cell receptor beta chain was documented in a study of T cells expressing NK-cell markers. Study information: The eight sequenced donors comprised seven who were HCMV-seropositive and one who was seronegative.

5'RACE template switching with UMIs produced the TCR beta cDNA. Following a re-call of the 5' RACE reads, TCRdb has one entry per CDR3 protein and lacks DNA. The listing contains around 260,000 distinct CDR3 sequences. In germline, CDR1 is MNHEY, CDR2 SVGAGI. The CDR3 extends over 12 amino acids. The chain uses TRBV6-5 and TRBJ1-5. This sequence was found in a woman aged 18-69 years in good health. Sequencing was carried out using blood T cells: a sorted CD56 or NKG2C T cell subset, CD4+ or CD8+ T cells, or bulk PBMC T cells (not recorded which). CDR3 amino acids: CASSYSGQPQHF.